A single sample is the source of the 2 T cell receptor beta chains below, sequenced in a study of T cells in Graves' hyperthyroidism and ophthalmopathy. TCR beta CDR3 region amplification was performed from RNA transcripts. HTBI primers were the set used in a first-round RT-PCR of the TCR CDR3. Each CDR3 protein gets one entry after TCRdb re-called the multiplex PCR reads with MiXCR. In the table there are 250,000 or so distinct CDR3 sequences, 13% to 15% of which are singletons. Sequencing was performed on blood. These TCRs come from a woman aged 45-59 years with Graves' hyperthyroidism that later progressed to Graves' ophthalmopathy.

This clonotype was observed many times. The chain uses TRBV2 and TRBJ1-5; maybe TRBD1 (5 bases). Between the trimmed V and J ends, which lost 6 bases and 7 bases, there was a span of 22 bases. Germline V gives CDR1 SNHLY, CDR2 FYNNEI. The CDR3 has 16 amino acids. The CDR3 is CASRPDEALGTQPQHF. CDR3 sequence (DNA): TGTGCCAGCAGACCGGATGAGGCGCTTGGGACCCAGCCCCAGCATTTT.

This clonotype appeared many times. This sequence joins TRBV18 and TRBJ2-5; D ambiguous. The CDR3 sequence is 13 residues long. Germline loops: CDR1 KGHSH, CDR2 LQKENI. The V gene lost 4 bases and the J gene lost 5 bases, with 11 bases spanning the gap. The CDR3 nucleotides read TGTGCCAGCTCACAGGAACCCAGGGAGACCCAGTACTTC. Translation: CASSQEPRETQYF.